Shown below are 27 T cell receptor beta chains from a single sample sequenced in a study of blood T cell repertoires in COVID-19. Clones were sequenced by immunoSEQ multiplex PCR, and TCRdb holds only the in-frame ones, with some missing. The table lists 95,000 to 150,000 clones, about four fifths of them singletons. The sequencing input was peripheral blood. Receptors originate from a man aged 70-80 years with acute or convalescent COVID-19.

This clone came up a few times. J is TRBJ1-4 and V is TRBV7-8; the match to TRBD1 covers 10 bases. The V and J ends lost 2 bases and 10 bases, in that order; junction bases with no gene match: 10. Germline V CDR1 and CDR2: SGHVS, FQNEAQ. The CDR3 runs 16 residues. The CDR3 DNA sequence: TGTGCCAGCAGCTTATTGACGGGACAGGGGTATGGAAAACTGTTTTTT. Its translation: CASSLLTGQGYGKLFF.

This chain uses TRBV11-3 with TRBJ1-1; D gene uncertain. There are 13 residues in the CDR3. Looked up from germline, CDR1 is SGHNT and CDR2 is YENEEA. Trimming removed 2 bases from V and 4 bases from J, with 8 bases in between. The CDR3 spells CASSLMRSTEAFF. The CDR3 region has the DNA TGTGCCAGCAGCTTAATGAGGAGCACTGAAGCTTTCTTT.

This clone was seen many times. The rearrangement uses TRBV5-1 and TRBJ1-1, with 8 bases identical to TRBD1. The CDR3 consists of 16 residues. Germline trimming cut 1 base from V and 5 bases from J; bases unmatched to any gene: 10. Looked up from germline, CDR1 is SGHRS and CDR2 is YFSETQ. The CDR3 sequence: CASSLLFQGAATEAFF. CDR3 in DNA: TGCGCCAGCAGCTTGCTGTTCCAGGGGGCTGCAACTGAAGCTTTCTTT.

The chain joins TRBV9 to TRBJ2-2; D is possibly TRBD1 (6 bases). The CDR3 sequence is 16 residues long. CDR1 is SGDLS and CDR2 is YYNGEE in the germline V gene. Trimming removed 3 bases at V and 6 bases at J, with 18 bases between. In DNA form, the CDR3 reads TGTGCCAGCAGCGGTTTTCTACAGGGTTTATCCGGGGAGCTGTTTTTT. This translates into CASSGFLQGLSGELFF.

The chain recombines TRBV9 with TRBJ2-6, with 9 bases identical to TRBD1. The J segment lost 1 base and the V segment lost 4 bases, leaving 6 bases of the junction unmatched. Germline assignment: CDR1 SGDLS and CDR2 YYNGEE. This CDR3 has 17 amino acids. The CDR3: CASSPRDRASGANVLTF. In DNA form, the CDR3 reads TGTGCCAGCAGCCCCCGGGACAGGGCATCTGGGGCCAACGTCCTGACTTTC.

V usage is TRBV5-5 and J usage is TRBJ1-5; possible D gene TRBD1, 5 bases. CDR3 size: 12 residues. The V and J ends lost 3 bases and 6 bases respectively, with 7 bases between them. Germline CDR1 is SGHKS and CDR2 is YYEKEE (reference sequence). The CDR3 DNA reads as TGTGCCAGCAGCTCCGGGGGTCAGCCCCAGCATTTT. Its protein is CASSSGGQPQHF.

CDR3 residues: CASSEGGAWVAFF. CDR3 DNA sequence: TGTGCCAGCAGTGAGGGAGGGGCCTGGGTAGCTTTCTTT. The chain combines TRBV2 with TRBJ1-1; D perhaps matches TRBD1 (5 bases). Germline lookup yields CDR1 SNHLY and CDR2 FYNNEI. V lost 3 bases and J 10 bases, leaving 15 bases between the germline ends. This CDR3 contains 13 residues.

Concerning this clone itself: The identical CDR3 is also encoded by other nucleotide sequences in the sample. The genes are TRBV19 and TRBJ1-3; 9 positions agree with TRBD1. The CDR3 runs 16 residues. J was trimmed by 4 bases and V by 3 bases; bases with no gene match: 7. Germline V gene lookup returns CDR1 LNHDA and CDR2 SQIVND (reference sequence). CDR3 in amino acids: CASSIPGQGGGNTIYF. In DNA form, the CDR3 reads TGTGCCAGTAGTATCCCGGGACAGGGAGGAGGAAACACCATATATTTT.

The chain recombines TRBV7-2 with TRBJ1-5, with D possibly matching TRBD1 (5 bases). Trimming cost V 5 bases and J 6 bases, with 14 bases left between them. Germline lookup yields CDR1 SGHTA and CDR2 FQGNSA. CDR3 length equals 14 residues. The CDR3: CASSRDQGGQPQHF. CDR3 bases: TGTGCCAGCAGCAGAGACCAGGGAGGTCAGCCCCAGCATTTT.

The chain combines TRBV23-1 with TRBJ1-5; D possibly corresponds to TRBD1 (5 bases). TRBV23-1 belongs to the ORF category, with a function that is uncertain. V lost 9 bases and J lost 7, with 10 bases in between. The CDR3 loop spans 11 amino acids. The CDR3 here is CARQGRQPQHF. CDR3 DNA sequence: TGCGCCAGGCAGGGTCGGCAGCCCCAGCATTTT.

The chain has TRBV4-1 and TRBJ2-3; D perhaps matches TRBD2 (6 bases). The CDR3 length is 15 residues. Trimming removed 3 bases at V and 3 bases at J, with 13 bases between. From germline, CDR1 is MGHRA and CDR2 YSYEKL. The CDR3 DNA is TGCGCCAGCAGCCAGGACGGGGGAAATACAGATACGCAGTATTTT. It translates to CASSQDGGNTDTQYF.

There are a few counts of this clone. V and J are TRBV7-2 and TRBJ1-4; the D gene is possibly TRBD1 (5 bases). Trimming left V 5 bases short and J 7 bases short, with 14 bases between. This CDR3 is built from 14 residues. Germline-derived CDR1 and CDR2 are SGHTA and FQGNSA. In DNA form, the CDR3 reads TGTGCCAGCAGCATCAGGGATCCAGCTGAAAAACTGTTTTTT. Its translation is CASSIRDPAEKLFF.

This clone was recorded a few times. The chain combines TRBV4-2 with TRBJ1-6; the D is unclear. V was pared by 1 base and J by 0 bases, with 13 bases between. The CDR3 loop spans 18 amino acids. From germline, CDR1 is LGHNA and CDR2 YNFKEQ. CDR3 nucleotides: TGTGCCAGCAGCCAAGTCCTCCGTGAGAGCTCCTATAATTCACCCCTCCACTTT. Protein: CASSQVLRESSYNSPLHF.

The chain links TRBV2 to TRBJ2-7; 9 positions match TRBD2. The CDR3 spans 14 residues. Trimming removed 8 bases from V and 5 bases from J; junction bases left unmatched: 10. Germline loops: CDR1 SNHLY, CDR2 FYNNEI. CDR3 in amino acids: CASQRAGGSHEQYF. The CDR3 DNA sequence: TGTGCCAGCCAACGGGCGGGGGGGTCCCACGAGCAGTACTTC. The full variable domain, its missing parts supplied by reference TRBV2 and TRBJ2-7, is EPEVTQTPSHQVTQMGQEVILRCVPISNHLYFYWYRQILGQKVEFLVSFYNNEISEKSEIFDDQFSVERPDGSNFTLKIRSTKLEDSAMYFCASQRAGGSHEQYFGPGTRLTVT.

This clone occurred a few times. The genes are TRBV7-3 and TRBJ2-5, with D possibly TRBD2 on 7 matching bases. CDR3 size: 15 residues. CDR1 and CDR2 (germline): SGHTA, FQGTGA. V lost 5 bases to trimming and J lost 5 bases, with 18 bases between them. The CDR3 reads CASSQIFGGHETQYF. For the CDR3, the DNA is TGTGCCAGCAGCCAGATTTTCGGGGGGCACGAGACCCAGTACTTC.

The V and J genes are TRBV7-8 and TRBJ1-1; perhaps TRBD1 as D (5 bases). Per the germline V gene, CDR1 is SGHVS and CDR2 is FQNEAQ. This CDR3 region has 15 residues. Trimming cost V 5 bases and J 0 bases, with 13 bases left between them. The CDR3 sequence is CASSRNQGMNTEAFF. In DNA, the CDR3 is TGTGCCAGCAGCCGAAACCAGGGAATGAACACTGAAGCTTTCTTT. Combining the CDR3 with reference TRBV7-8 and TRBJ1-1 gives the whole variable domain GAGVSQSPRYKVAKRGQDVALRCDPISGHVSLFWYQQALGQGPEFLTYFQNEAQLDKSGLPSDRFFAERPEGSVSTLKIQRTQQEDSAVYLCASSRNQGMNTEAFFGQGTRLTVV.

This chain joins TRBV6-5 and TRBJ1-2; weak D call: TRBD1 (6 bases). The germline V and J ends were trimmed by 4 bases and 8 bases, with 20 bases remaining between them. The CDR3 loop spans 15 amino acids. Germline V gene data show CDR1 as MNHEY and CDR2 as SVGAGI. CDR3 residues: CASSSPVTGVDGYTF. In DNA, the CDR3 is TGTGCCAGCAGTTCACCTGTGACAGGTGTCGACGGCTACACCTTC.

The J gene is TRBJ2-1, the V gene TRBV29-1; TRBD2 matches 10 bases. The ends lost 8 bases at V and 4 bases at J; junction bases unmatched: 5. The CDR3 has 13 amino acids. Germline V lookup: CDR1 SQVTM, CDR2 ANQGSEA. CDR3 bases: TGCAGCACCGGACTAGCGGATTACAATGAGCAGTTCTTC. This encodes CSTGLADYNEQFF.

The chain joins TRBV5-1 to TRBJ1-6, with D perhaps TRBD1 (6 bases). The CDR3 is made up of 17 amino acids. Germline CDR1 reads SGHRS; CDR2 reads YFSETQ. Trimming took 3 bases from V and 3 from J, leaving 16 bases between them. The CDR3 protein is CASSSTGKGGYNSPLHF. CDR3 nucleotides: TGCGCCAGCAGCTCTACAGGGAAAGGGGGCTATAATTCACCCCTCCACTTT.

Here the CDR3 DNA reads TGTGCCAGCACCTCCCCACCAGGCACAGATACGCAGTATTTT. Translation gives CASTSPPGTDTQYF. The chain employs TRBV7-9 and TRBJ2-3; D is unclear. CDR3 length equals 14 residues. CDR1 SEHNR and CDR2 FQNEAQ come from the germline V gene (reference sequence). Trimming shortened V by 7 bases and J by 1 base, and 12 bases separated the two germline ends. Using reference TRBV7-9 and TRBJ2-3 for the parts outside the CDR3, the full variable domain is DTGVSQNPRHKITKRGQNVTFRCDPISEHNRLYWYRQTLGQGPEFLTYFQNEAQLEKSRLLSDRFSAERPKGSFSTLEIQRTEQGDSAMYLCASTSPPGTDTQYFGPGTRLTVL.

The rearrangement joins TRBV9 to TRBJ1-2, with 10 nucleotides matching TRBD1. Germline lookup yields CDR1 SGDLS and CDR2 YYNGEE. The CDR3 sequence is 16 residues long. The trim removed 3 bases at V and 2 bases at J, leaving 7 bases unmatched. The CDR3 nucleotides read TGTGCCAGCAGCGGTGCACCGGGACAGGGGAACTATGGCTACACCTTC. It yields the protein CASSGAPGQGNYGYTF.

This chain joins TRBV4-3 and TRBJ1-1; 9 positions match TRBD1. Germline V gene lookup returns CDR1 LGHNA and CDR2 YSLEER. The trim removed 3 bases at V and 1 base at J, leaving 3 bases unmatched. There are 15 residues in the CDR3. This chain's CDR3 is CASSQGDRANTEAFF. Written as DNA, the CDR3 is TGCGCCAGCAGCCAGGGGGACAGGGCGAACACTGAAGCTTTCTTT.

This chain joins TRBV6-2 or TRBV6-3 and TRBJ1-1; 9 nucleotides match TRBD1. Germline trimming cut 4 bases from V and 5 bases from J; bases unmatched to any gene: 11. The CDR3 covers 16 residues. Germline V gene lookup returns CDR1 MNHEY and CDR2 SVGEGT. As DNA, the CDR3 is TGTGCCAGCAGTTCCCCCTACAGGGGGCGTTGGACTGAAGCTTTCTTT. The encoded protein is CASSSPYRGRWTEAFF.

This chain joins TRBV30 and TRBJ1-1; TRBD1 matches 7 bases. The CDR3 length is 13 residues. Per the germline V gene, CDR1 is GTSNPN and CDR2 is SVGIG (reference sequence). V lost 8 bases, J lost 1 base, and 7 bases stayed unmatched. The CDR3 DNA is TGTGCCGGAACGGGACAGCCGAACACTGAAGCTTTCTTT. Its translation: CAGTGQPNTEAFF. The complete variable domain, with remaining parts taken from reference TRBV30 and TRBJ1-1, reads SQTIHQWPATLVQPVGSPLSLECTVEGTSNPNLYWYRQAAGRGLQLLFYSVGIGQISSEVPQNLSASRPQDRQFILSSKKLLLSDSGFYLCAGTGQPNTEAFFGQGTRLTVV.

This clone was detected only a few times. The rearrangement links TRBV21-1 to TRBJ2-5; the table calls TRBD1, which could not be checked here. TRBV21-1 is listed as a pseudogene. This CDR3 has 13 residues. Here the CDR3 reads CASSPGTGETQYF. CDR3 coding DNA: TGTGCCAGCAGCCCCGGGACAGGGGAGACCCAGTACTTC.

The V and J genes are TRBV9 and TRBJ2-7; D may be TRBD1 (6 bases). Trimming pared 0 bases from V and 2 bases from J, leaving 15 bases between. This CDR3 is built from 16 residues. Germline V lookup: CDR1 SGDLS, CDR2 YYNGEE. The CDR3 region is CASSVDPTGYAYEQYF. Here the CDR3 DNA reads TGTGCCAGCAGCGTAGACCCTACAGGGTATGCCTACGAGCAGTACTTC. Full variable domain (missing parts from reference TRBV9 and TRBJ2-7): DSGVTQTPKHLITATGQRVTLRCSPRSGDLSVYWYQQSLDQGLQFLIQYYNGEERAKGNILERFSAQQFPDLHSELNLSSLELGDSALYFCASSVDPTGYAYEQYFGPGTRLTVT.

This clone has just one count. V usage is TRBV6-6 and J usage is TRBJ2-1, with D perhaps TRBD2 (6 bases). Trimming removed 0 bases from V and 8 bases from J, with 14 bases in between. The CDR3 is made up of 15 amino acids. Germline V gene lookup returns CDR1 MNHNY and CDR2 SVGAGI (reference sequence). The CDR3 spells CASSYSRGEGDEQFF. The CDR3 DNA sequence: TGTGCCAGCAGTTACTCTCGCGGGGAAGGAGATGAGCAGTTCTTC.